This TCR beta chain was found in a study of blood T cell repertoires in COVID-19. Study-wide background: Donors in the United States, Italy and Spain gave samples during acute or convalescent COVID-19.

The CDR3 sequence is 15 residues long. Clones were sequenced by immunoSEQ multiplex PCR, and TCRdb holds only the in-frame ones, with some missing. The sample includes about 190,000 clones, around 82% of them seen just once. Sequencing input: PBMCs or T cells enriched from blood (not recorded which). The chain is built from TRBV21-1 and TRBJ2-5; the table's D call, TRBD2, was not checked against the DNA. TRBV21-1 is described as a pseudogene. The origin of this receptor is a woman aged 55-70 years with acute COVID-19. The CDR3 is CASSKILDFQETQYF. The CDR3 DNA is TGTGCCAGCAGCAAAATCCTGGACTTTCAAGAGACCCAGTACTTC.